The 6 T cell receptor beta chains below come from one sample, sequenced in a study of shared clonotypes between healthy human individuals (dated by TCRdb to the early 2020s). The library was made by the immunoSEQ multiplex PCR assay. Here the immuneACCESS table is served through TCRdb, limited to in-frame sequences with V and J called. Missing clones are a known gap in these copies; in checked studies unresolved V genes cover under half, and the rest lacks a known reason. Across this sample there are about 960,000 clones, with 76% seen only once. The ten largest clonotypes hold about 1.5% of the sample. The sequenced material came from memory CD4+ T cells sorted from blood. The sample's cell subset or site label, in plain terms: CD45RA-negative fraction. All receptors come from a young man in good health.

Worth noting for this clone: Other DNA sequences in the sample encode the same CDR3. V gene TRBV20-1 combines with J gene TRBJ2-7; D uncertain. Trimming stripped 6 bases from V and 3 bases from J, with 9 bases between. There are 11 residues in the CDR3. Germline CDR1 and CDR2: DFQATT and SNEGSKA (reference sequence). The CDR3 loop reads CSASDGYEQYF. The CDR3 bases are TGCAGTGCCTCGGACGGCTACGAGCAGTACTTC.

In the case of this clone: Being one base from a much bigger clone, this may be a read error. This chain connects TRBV28 to TRBJ2-7; possible D gene TRBD2, 5 bases. V was clipped by 5 bases and J by 0 bases, with 8 bases between them. The CDR3 is made up of 13 amino acids. Germline CDR1 is MDHEN and CDR2 is SYDVKM. This chain's CDR3 is CASSPGSSYEQYF. The CDR3 coding sequence is TGTGCCAGCAGTCCGGGAAGCTCCTACGAGCAGTACTTC.

The chain links TRBV4-1 to TRBJ1-2; D may be TRBD1 (6 bases). The CDR3 is made up of 15 amino acids. Germline lookup yields CDR1 MGHRA and CDR2 YSYEKL. V lost 0 bases and J 6 bases, leaving 14 bases between the germline ends. CDR3 bases: TGCGCCAGCAGCCAAGACTCCGGGACATGGAATGGCTACACCTTC. Its protein product is CASSQDSGTWNGYTF.

Concerning this clone: Since a much larger clone is just one base distant, this may be a read error. This rearrangement joins TRBV2 to TRBJ1-3; D not certain. Germline V lookup: CDR1 SNHLY, CDR2 FYNNEI. Trimming removed 6 bases from V and 0 bases from J, with 6 bases in between. The CDR3 has 13 residues. The CDR3 DNA follows: TGTGCCAGCAGGGCCGACTCTGGAAACACCATATATTTT. Its protein product is CASRADSGNTIYF. Based on the CDR3 plus reference TRBV2 and TRBJ1-3, the full variable domain is EPEVTQTPSHQVTQMGQEVILRCVPISNHLYFYWYRQILGQKVEFLVSFYNNEISEKSEIFDDQFSVERPDGSNFTLKIRSTKLEDSAMYFCASRADSGNTIYFGEGSWLTVV.

J is TRBJ2-7 and V is TRBV5-6; D unresolved. V was clipped by 4 bases and J by 2 bases, with 16 bases between them. The CDR3 is 15 residues long. CDR1 and CDR2 from the germline V gene are SGHDT and YYEEEE. CDR3 DNA: TGTGCCAGCAGCCTTGTGAGGCTCCGACCCTACGAGCAGTACTTC. This gives the protein CASSLVRLRPYEQYF.

The chain links TRBV5-4 to TRBJ2-3; 14 bases align to TRBD2. With V trimmed by 4 bases and J by 4 bases, 5 bases remained unmatched. Germline lookup yields CDR1 SGHNT and CDR2 YYREEE (reference sequence). The length of the CDR3 is 16 residues. For the CDR3, the DNA is TGTGCCAGCAGCCACGGGACTAGCGGGAGATCAGATACGCAGTATTTT. Translation: CASSHGTSGRSDTQYF.